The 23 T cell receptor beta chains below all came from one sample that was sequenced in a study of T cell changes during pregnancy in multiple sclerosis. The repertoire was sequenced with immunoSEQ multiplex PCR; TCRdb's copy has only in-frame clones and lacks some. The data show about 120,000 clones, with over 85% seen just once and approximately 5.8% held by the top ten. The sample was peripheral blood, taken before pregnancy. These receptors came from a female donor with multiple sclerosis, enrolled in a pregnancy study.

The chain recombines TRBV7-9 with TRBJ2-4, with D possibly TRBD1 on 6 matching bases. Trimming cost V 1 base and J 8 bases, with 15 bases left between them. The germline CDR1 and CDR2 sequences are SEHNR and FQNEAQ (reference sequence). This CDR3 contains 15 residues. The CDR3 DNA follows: TGTGCCAGCAGCTTAGGGTCAGGGGTTTCGGACATTCAGTACTTC. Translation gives CASSLGSGVSDIQYF.

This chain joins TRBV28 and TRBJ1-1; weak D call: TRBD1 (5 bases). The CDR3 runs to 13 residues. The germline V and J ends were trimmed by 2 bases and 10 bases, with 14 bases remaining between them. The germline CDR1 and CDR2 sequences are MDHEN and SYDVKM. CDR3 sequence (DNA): TGTGCCAGCAGTTTACAGGGTCCGTCTTTAGCTTTCTTT. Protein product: CASSLQGPSLAFF. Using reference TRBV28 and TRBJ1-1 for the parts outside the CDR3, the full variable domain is DVKVTQSSRYLVKRTGEKVFLECVQDMDHENMFWYRQDPGLGLRLIYFSYDVKMKEKGDIPEGYSVSREKKERFSLILESASTNQTSMYLCASSLQGPSLAFFGQGTRLTVV.

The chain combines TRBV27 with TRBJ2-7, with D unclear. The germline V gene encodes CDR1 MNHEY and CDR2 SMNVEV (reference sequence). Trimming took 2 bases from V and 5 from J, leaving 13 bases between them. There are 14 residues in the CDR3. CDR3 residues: CASSLSDSLDEQYF. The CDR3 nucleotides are TGTGCCAGCAGTTTAAGCGACTCCCTGGACGAGCAGTACTTC.

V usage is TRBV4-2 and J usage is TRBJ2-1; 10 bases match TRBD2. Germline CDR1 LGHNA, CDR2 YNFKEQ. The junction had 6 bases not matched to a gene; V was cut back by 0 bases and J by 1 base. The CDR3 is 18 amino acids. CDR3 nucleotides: TGTGCCAGCAGCCAAGATGGCCTAGCGGGAGTTTCCTACAATGAGCAGTTCTTC. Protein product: CASSQDGLAGVSYNEQFF.

In nucleotides, the CDR3 is TGTGCCAGCTCGACCGGGGAGCTACAGTTCTTC. This translates into CASSTGELQFF. This chain links TRBV18 with TRBJ2-1; perhaps TRBD2 as D (5 bases). The germline CDR1 and CDR2 sequences are KGHSH and LQKENI. Trimming cost V 6 bases and J 13 bases, with 13 bases left between them. The CDR3 loop spans 11 amino acids. The full variable domain, with the rest looked up from reference TRBV18 and TRBJ2-1, is NAGVMQNPRHLVRRRGQEARLRCSPMKGHSHVYWYRQLPEEGLKFMVYLQKENIIDESGMPKERFSAEFPKEGPSILRIQQVVRGDSAAYFCASSTGELQFFGPGTRLTVL.

CDR3 in DNA: TGTGCCAGCAGTTTGCGGAGGGACAGCAGGGAGCAGTACTTC. It encodes CASSLRRDSREQYF. The chain joins TRBV27 to TRBJ2-7, with D possibly being TRBD1 (7 bases). The CDR3 is 14 amino acids. From germline, CDR1 is MNHEY and CDR2 SMNVEV (reference sequence). The germline V and J ends were trimmed by 3 bases and 7 bases, with 16 bases remaining between them.

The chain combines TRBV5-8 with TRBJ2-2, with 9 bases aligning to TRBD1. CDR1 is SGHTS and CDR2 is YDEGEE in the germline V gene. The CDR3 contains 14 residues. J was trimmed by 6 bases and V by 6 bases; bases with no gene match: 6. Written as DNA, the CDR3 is TGTGCCAGCAAGGGACAGGGCGTGTCCGGGGAGCTGTTTTTT. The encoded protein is CASKGQGVSGELFF.

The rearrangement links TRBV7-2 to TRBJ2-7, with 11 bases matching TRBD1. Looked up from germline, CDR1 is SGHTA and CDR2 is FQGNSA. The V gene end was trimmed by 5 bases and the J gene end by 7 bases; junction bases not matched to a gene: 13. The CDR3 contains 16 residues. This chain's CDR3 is CASSPGQGALLVEQYF. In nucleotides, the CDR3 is TGTGCCAGCAGCCCAGGACAGGGGGCTCTCTTAGTGGAGCAGTACTTC.

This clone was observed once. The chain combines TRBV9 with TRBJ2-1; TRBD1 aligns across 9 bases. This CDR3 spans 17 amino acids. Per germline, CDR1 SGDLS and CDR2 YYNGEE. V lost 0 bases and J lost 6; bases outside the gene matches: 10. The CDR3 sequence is CASSVEGGTGPPNEQFF. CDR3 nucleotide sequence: TGTGCCAGCAGCGTAGAGGGCGGGACAGGGCCCCCCAATGAGCAGTTCTTC.

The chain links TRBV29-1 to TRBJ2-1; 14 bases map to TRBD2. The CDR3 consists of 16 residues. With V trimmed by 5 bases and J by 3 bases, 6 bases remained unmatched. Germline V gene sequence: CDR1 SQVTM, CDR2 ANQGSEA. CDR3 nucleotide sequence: TGCAGCGTTACCGGGACTAGCGGGAGAGTCTACAATGAGCAGTTCTTC. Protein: CSVTGTSGRVYNEQFF.

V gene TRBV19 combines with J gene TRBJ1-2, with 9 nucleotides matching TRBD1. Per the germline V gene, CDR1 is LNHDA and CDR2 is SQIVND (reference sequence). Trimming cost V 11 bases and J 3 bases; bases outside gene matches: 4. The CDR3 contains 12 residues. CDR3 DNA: TGTGCCTCACAGGGGGCGGACTATGGCTACACCTTC. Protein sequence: CASQGADYGYTF.

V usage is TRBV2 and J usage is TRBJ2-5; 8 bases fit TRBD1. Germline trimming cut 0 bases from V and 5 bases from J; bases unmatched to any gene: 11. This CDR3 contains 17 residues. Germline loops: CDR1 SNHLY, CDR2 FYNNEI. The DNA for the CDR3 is TGTGCCAGCAGTGAAGCGTCCGGGGTCAGGGGGCGGGAGACCCAGTACTTC. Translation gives CASSEASGVRGRETQYF.

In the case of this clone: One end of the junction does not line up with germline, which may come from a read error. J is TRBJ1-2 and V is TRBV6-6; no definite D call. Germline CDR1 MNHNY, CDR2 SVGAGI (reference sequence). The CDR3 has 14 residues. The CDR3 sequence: CASSYSREGIGHTF. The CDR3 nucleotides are TGTGCCAGCAGTTACTCGAGGGAGGGTATTGGCCACACCTTC.

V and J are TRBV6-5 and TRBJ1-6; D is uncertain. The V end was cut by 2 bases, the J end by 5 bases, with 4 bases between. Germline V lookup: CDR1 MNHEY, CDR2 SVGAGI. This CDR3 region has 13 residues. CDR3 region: CASSYTDNSPLHF. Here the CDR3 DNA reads TGTGCCAGCAGTTACACAGATAATTCACCCCTCCACTTT.

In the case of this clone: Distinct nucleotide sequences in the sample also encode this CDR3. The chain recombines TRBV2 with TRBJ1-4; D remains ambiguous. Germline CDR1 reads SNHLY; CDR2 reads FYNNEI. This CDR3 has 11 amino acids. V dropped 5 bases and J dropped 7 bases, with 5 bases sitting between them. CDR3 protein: CASSPFEKLFF. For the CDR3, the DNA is TGTGCCAGCAGTCCTTTTGAAAAACTGTTTTTT. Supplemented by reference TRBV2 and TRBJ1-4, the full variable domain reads EPEVTQTPSHQVTQMGQEVILRCVPISNHLYFYWYRQILGQKVEFLVSFYNNEISEKSEIFDDQFSVERPDGSNFTLKIRSTKLEDSAMYFCASSPFEKLFFGSGTQLSVL.

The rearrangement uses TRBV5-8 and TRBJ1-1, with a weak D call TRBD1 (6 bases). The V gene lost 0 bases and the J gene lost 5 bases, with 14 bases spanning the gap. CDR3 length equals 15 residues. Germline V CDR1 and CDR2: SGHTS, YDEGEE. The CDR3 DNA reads TGTGCCAGCAGCTTGGCGTTCCACAGGGTGACTGAAGCTTTCTTT. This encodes CASSLAFHRVTEAFF. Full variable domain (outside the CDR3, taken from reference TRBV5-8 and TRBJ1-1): EAGVTQSPTHLIKTRGQQATLRCSPISGHTSVYWYQQALGLGLQFLLWYDEGEERNRGNFPPRFSGRQFPNYSSELNVNALELEDSALYLCASSLAFHRVTEAFFGQGTRLTVV.

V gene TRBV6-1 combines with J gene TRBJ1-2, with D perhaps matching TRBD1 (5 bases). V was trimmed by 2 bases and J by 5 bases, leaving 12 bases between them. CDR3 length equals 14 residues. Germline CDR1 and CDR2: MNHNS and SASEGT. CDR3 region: CASSEPGNGYGYTF. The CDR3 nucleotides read TGTGCCAGCAGTGAACCAGGGAACGGGTATGGCTACACCTTC.

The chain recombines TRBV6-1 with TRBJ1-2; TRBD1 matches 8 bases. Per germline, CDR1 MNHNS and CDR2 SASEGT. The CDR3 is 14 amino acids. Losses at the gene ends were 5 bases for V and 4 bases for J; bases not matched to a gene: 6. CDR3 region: CASSSTGDLYGYTF. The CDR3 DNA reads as TGTGCCAGCAGTTCGACAGGGGACCTCTATGGCTACACCTTC.

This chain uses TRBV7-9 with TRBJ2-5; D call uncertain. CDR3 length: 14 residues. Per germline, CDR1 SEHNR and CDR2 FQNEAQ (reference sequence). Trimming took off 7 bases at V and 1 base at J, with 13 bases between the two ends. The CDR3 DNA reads TGTGCCAGCACCTTGGCCGCATCCCAAGAGACCCAGTACTTC. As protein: CASTLAASQETQYF.

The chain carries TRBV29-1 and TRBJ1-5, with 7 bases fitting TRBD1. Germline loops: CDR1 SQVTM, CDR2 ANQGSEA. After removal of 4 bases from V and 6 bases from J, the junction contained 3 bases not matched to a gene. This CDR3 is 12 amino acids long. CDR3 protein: CSVGTGAQPQHF. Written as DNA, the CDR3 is TGCAGCGTTGGAACAGGGGCTCAGCCCCAGCATTTT. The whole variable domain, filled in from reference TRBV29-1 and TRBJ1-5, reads SAVISQKPSRDICQRGTSLTIQCQVDSQVTMMFWYRQQPGQSLTLIATANQGSEATYESGFVIDKFPISRPNLTFSTLTVSNMSPEDSSIYLCSVGTGAQPQHFGDGTRLSIL.

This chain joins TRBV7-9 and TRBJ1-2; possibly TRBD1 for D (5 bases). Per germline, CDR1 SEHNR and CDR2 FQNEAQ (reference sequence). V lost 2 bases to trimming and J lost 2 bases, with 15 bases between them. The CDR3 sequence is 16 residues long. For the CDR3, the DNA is TGTGCCAGCAGCTTATGGAGCAGGGCTCTCAACTATGGCTACACCTTC. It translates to CASSLWSRALNYGYTF.

The CDR3 spells CASSQLTSGGHFSYNEQFF. The CDR3 DNA reads TGCGCCAGCAGCCAATTAACTAGCGGGGGGCACTTCTCCTACAATGAGCAGTTCTTC. The V call is TRBV5-1, the J call TRBJ2-1; 12 bases fit TRBD2. CDR1 and CDR2 (germline): SGHRS, YFSETQ. The CDR3 is 19 amino acids. The V segment lost 4 bases and the J segment 0 bases; nucleotides outside the gene matches: 11.

The CDR3 region has the DNA TGTGCCAGCAGCTACGTGGGACTAGCGGGGGGGCACAATGAGCAGTTCTTC. Protein: CASSYVGLAGGHNEQFF. V is TRBV5-4 and J is TRBJ2-1; TRBD2 matches at 16 bases. Per the germline V gene, CDR1 is SGHNT and CDR2 is YYREEE (reference sequence). The ends lost 3 bases at V and 5 bases at J; junction bases unmatched: 5. The CDR3 spans 17 residues.